This T cell receptor (beta chain) was recovered during a study of PD-L1 blockade in urothelial cancer. Turning to the study itself: Patients with male sex and bladder-origin urothelial cancer accounted for about 85% of the roughly 30 enrolled. The number of prior chemotherapy regimens per patient was 0 to 3. Samples came from 3 weeks, at the second dose, and 6 weeks into treatment. A median blood sample held around 150,000 T cells and tens of thousands of unique TCRs.

This clone was detected only a few times. The time point denotes: pretreatment peripheral blood. Trimming removed 3 bases from V and 3 bases from J, with 12 bases in between. Germline V lookup: CDR1 LNHDA, CDR2 SQIVND (reference sequence). The CDR3 consists of 14 residues. Here immunoSEQ multiplex PCR was the method, and the copy in TCRdb shows in-frame clones only, minus some. The sample shows 40,000 to 55,000 clones, approximately 91% of them seen only once. Material: PBMCs, obtained around atezolizumab (anti-PD-L1) treatment. This chain uses TRBV19 with TRBJ2-7; maybe TRBD1 (7 bases). The sequence derives from a donor at least 40 years old with urothelial cancer. The CDR3 bases are TGTGCCAGTAGTATGGCAGGGGGGAACTACGAGCAGTACTTC. As protein: CASSMAGGNYEQYF. The whole variable domain, remainder taken from reference TRBV19 and TRBJ2-7, is DGGITQSPKYLFRKEGQNVTLSCEQNLNHDAMYWYRQDPGQGLRLIYYSQIVNDFQKGDIAEGYSVSREKKESFPLTVTSAQKNPTAFYLCASSMAGGNYEQYFGPGTRLTVT.